The rows below give T cell receptor beta chains drawn from one sample of a study of blood T cell repertoires in COVID-19. Method: immunoSEQ multiplex PCR; TCRdb's copy keeps in-frame clones and lacks some. Of some 56,000 clones in the sample, around 81% were seen once. The sequenced material came from peripheral blood. These receptor sequences come from a man in his sixties with acute or convalescent COVID-19. CDR3s include the opening cysteine and the closing phenylalanine or tryptophan. The order of the fields is V gene, D gene, CDR3 protein. The D gene is left open where the match is weak.

TRBV28 . CASRVAGYGYTF
TRBV24-1 . CATSDSGDAWETQYF
TRBV7-8 TRBD1 CASSLLDRANQPQHF
TRBV19 . CASSGAGLGTDTQYF
TRBV5-1 . CASSLGRGRFGTDTQYF
TRBV5-4 TRBD2 CASSPAGGQETQYF
TRBV10-3 . CATGGTLQETQYF
TRBV5-1 . CASSGGREQETQYF
TRBV28 TRBD1 CASSLTDREAFF
TRBV7-9 TRBD1 CASSLRTGNYEQYF
TRBV19 . CASLDLGGSPLHF
TRBV21-1 . CASSFHGDPGQGSTEAFF
TRBV9 TRBD1 CASSVTGQGGGYTF
TRBV30 TRBD1 CACSGQPNQPQHF
TRBV10-3 . CASNQGPEAEQYF
TRBV12-5 . CASGLATRNTIYF
TRBV19 . CASSIESLGARRTGELFF
TRBV5-4 . CASSPGGVGETQYF
TRBV3-1/TRBV3-2 . CASSQLGAANYGYTF
TRBV30 . CAWSLSQLDLYGYTF
TRBV5-1 TRBD2 CASSLPLGGGASGELFF
TRBV5-4 . CASSQEGLQGYEQYF
TRBV5-1 TRBD1 CASSYGQGADGYTF
TRBV27 . CASRARPGTDTQYF
TRBV10-2 . CASSPDQETQYF
TRBV11-1 TRBD2 CASSSPAGYNEQFF
TRBV5-4 . CASSPKEVMIYNEQFF
TRBV6-5 TRBD2 CASSYGLAYNEQFF
TRBV3-1/TRBV3-2 TRBD1 CASSPWTGVGGANVLTF
TRBV5-1 TRBD1 CASSMDRATYEQYF
TRBV11-2 . CASSSLNRANYGYTF
TRBV7-9 TRBD1 CASSLARSDRGDQETQYF
TRBV6-1 TRBD1 CASSDRQGNTGELFF
TRBV28 . CASSLSYRAAGYTF
TRBV6-5 TRBD1 CASSYDRATNEKLFF
TRBV10-1 TRBD2 CARSDARTSGRRELSYEQYF
TRBV20-1 . CSASPPGMMNTEAFF
TRBV7-7 TRBD2 CASGPILAGEGTQYF
TRBV7-2 TRBD2 CASNLLGGSSYEQYF
TRBV2 TRBD1 CASDPGQRKSNEQFF
TRBV7-3 . CASSLTSSSYNEQFF
TRBV5-6 . CASSRHREIAYEQYF
TRBV5-1 TRBD1 CASSLEGTGGEQYF
TRBV19 . CASSPATNEKLFF
TRBV7-3 TRBD2 CASSLAGGLQETQYF